The 32 T cell receptor beta chains in this list originate from one sample, sequenced in a study of T cell responses to AZD1222 COVID-19 vaccine. Some clones are missing from TCRdb's copy, which holds only in-frame ones; the method was immunoSEQ multiplex PCR. The sample includes about 140,000 clones, 65% to 90% seen only once; the top ten take less than 9.5%. Specimen: peripheral blood, collected 28 days after the second dose of the MenACWY control vaccine. Every receptor here comes from an adult who received the MenACWY meningococcal vaccine as a control.

This clone was recorded once. This rearrangement joins TRBV2 to TRBJ2-6; 8 bases agree with TRBD1. The CDR3 contains 14 residues. V was clipped by 8 bases and J by 3 bases; unmatched bases: 3. Germline V gene lookup returns CDR1 SNHLY and CDR2 FYNNEI. CDR3 loop: CASQGASGANVLTF. The CDR3 region has the DNA TGTGCCAGCCAGGGGGCGAGTGGGGCCAACGTCCTGACTTTC.

This clone appeared a few times. The chain employs TRBV19 and TRBJ1-1; D gene uncertain. Germline loops: CDR1 LNHDA, CDR2 SQIVND (reference sequence). The V end lost 6 bases, the J end lost 7 bases, and 15 bases lay between the germline ends. CDR3 size: 13 residues. The CDR3 region is CASRPSDPNEAFF. The DNA of the CDR3 is TGTGCCAGTAGACCCTCGGACCCGAATGAAGCTTTCTTT.

J is TRBJ1-5 and V is TRBV11-1; no clear D. This CDR3 contains 13 residues. Germline loops: CDR1 SGHAT, CDR2 FQDESV (reference sequence). V lost 5 bases, J lost 4 bases, and 9 bases lay in between. Written as DNA, the CDR3 is TGTGCCAGCAGCCCCGCCCCAAATCAGCCCCAGCATTTT. Its translation: CASSPAPNQPQHF.

V usage is TRBV9 and J usage is TRBJ1-1; TRBD1 might be the D (6 bases). Trimming shortened V by 3 bases and J by 1 base, and 16 bases separated the two germline ends. The CDR3 length is 16 residues. CDR1 is SGDLS, CDR2 YYNGEE, per germline. CDR3 nucleotides: TGTGCCAGCAGCGCCGCAGGGGCCCTGACGAACACTGAAGCTTTCTTT. It is translated as CASSAAGALTNTEAFF.

The chain carries TRBV11-2 and TRBJ1-2, with TRBD1 matching 8 bases. The CDR3 has 14 residues. From germline, CDR1 is SGHAT and CDR2 FQNNGV. The junction had 8 bases not matched to a gene; V was cut back by 5 bases and J by 6 bases. CDR3 loop: CASSHLDREDGYTF. The CDR3 nucleotides read TGTGCCAGCAGCCATTTGGACAGGGAGGATGGCTACACCTTC.

The rearrangement links TRBV10-2 to TRBJ1-5; tentatively, D is TRBD1 (6 bases). This CDR3 region has 15 residues. Germline loops: CDR1 WSHSY, CDR2 SAAADI. The V end lost 5 bases, the J end lost 0 bases, and 11 bases lay between the germline ends. CDR3 bases: TGCGCCAGCAGTCCCCAGGGGCCTAGCAATCAGCCCCAGCATTTT. Translation: CASSPQGPSNQPQHF.

The V gene is TRBV5-1, the J gene TRBJ1-6, with D unclear. Germline V gene data show CDR1 as SGHRS and CDR2 as YFSETQ. The CDR3 extends over 14 amino acids. Trimming shortened V by 0 bases and J by 11 bases, and 12 bases separated the two germline ends. The CDR3 is CASSLDPQAAPLHF. In nucleotides, the CDR3 is TGCGCCAGCAGCTTGGATCCTCAAGCGGCACCCCTCCACTTT. The variable domain in full, with the rest retrieved from reference TRBV5-1 and TRBJ1-6, is KAGVTQTPRYLIKTRGQQVTLSCSPISGHRSVSWYQQTPGQGLQFLFEYFSETQRNKGNFPGRFSGRQFSNSRSEMNVSTLELGDSALYLCASSLDPQAAPLHFGNGTRLTVT.

This clone has just a few counts. The chain couples TRBV5-1 to TRBJ1-5; D might be TRBD1 (6 bases). CDR1 and CDR2 (germline): SGHRS, YFSETQ. The CDR3 consists of 14 residues. V lost 2 bases and J lost 3, with 9 bases in between. The CDR3 DNA sequence: TGCGCCAGCAGCTTAGGGGGAAACAATCAGCCCCAGCATTTT. It specifies CASSLGGNNQPQHF.

J is TRBJ2-2 and V is TRBV7-9, with D hard to call. CDR3 length: 14 amino acids. The germline V and J ends were trimmed by 2 bases and 1 base, with 5 bases remaining between them. Per the germline V gene, CDR1 is SEHNR and CDR2 is FQNEAQ (reference sequence). The CDR3 nucleotides read TGTGCCAGCAGCTTATCAGGGAACACCGGGGAGCTGTTTTTT. Amino acids: CASSLSGNTGELFF.

This clone has more than one count but fewer than ten. This chain's CDR3 is CSVSITHYEQYF. The CDR3 coding sequence is TGCAGCGTTTCCATAACCCACTACGAGCAGTACTTC. The V and J genes are TRBV29-1 and TRBJ2-7, with D unresolved. Trimming stripped 5 bases from V and 3 bases from J, with 11 bases between. CDR3 length: 12 amino acids. Germline V gene sequence: CDR1 SQVTM, CDR2 ANQGSEA.

The V and J genes are TRBV7-9 and TRBJ2-7, with a tentative D call TRBD2 (5 bases). The germline CDR1 and CDR2 sequences are SEHNR and FQNEAQ (reference sequence). The CDR3 has 16 residues. Trimming removed 0 bases from V and 0 bases from J, with 12 bases in between. In nucleotides, the CDR3 is TGTGCCAGCAGCTTAGCGTCGGGGTCCAGCTCCTACGAGCAGTACGTC. This sequence encodes CASSLASGSSSYEQYV.

The genes are TRBV3-1 (or the pseudogene TRBV3-2) and TRBJ2-5, with D uncertain. The V end was cut by 4 bases, the J end by 10 bases, with 16 bases between. Germline V gene sequence: CDR1 LGHDT, CDR2 YNNKEL (reference sequence). The CDR3 runs 13 residues. In nucleotides, the CDR3 is TGTGCCAGCAGCCTGAGCCACCAGGTCGGCCAGTACTTC. It is translated as CASSLSHQVGQYF.

This chain connects TRBV19 to TRBJ1-3; TRBD1 agrees at 7 bases. Per the germline V gene, CDR1 is LNHDA and CDR2 is SQIVND (reference sequence). Trimming took 7 bases from V and 2 from J; bases not matched to a gene: 14. CDR3 length: 17 amino acids. CDR3 amino acids: CASKKGETGSPGNTIYF. The CDR3 DNA follows: TGTGCCAGTAAAAAGGGGGAGACAGGGAGCCCTGGAAACACCATATATTTT.

The J gene is TRBJ1-2, the V gene TRBV6-1; D unresolved. The CDR3 contains 11 residues. Per the germline V gene, CDR1 is MNHNS and CDR2 is SASEGT. The V end lost 2 bases, the J end lost 7 bases, and 5 bases lay between the germline ends. CDR3: CASSELGGYTF. The CDR3 nucleotides read TGTGCCAGCAGTGAACTTGGTGGCTACACCTTC.

V is TRBV7-9 and J is TRBJ2-2; maybe TRBD2 (7 bases). V lost 6 bases, J lost 4 bases, and 24 bases lay in between. The CDR3 contains 18 residues. CDR1 and CDR2 from the germline V gene are SEHNR and FQNEAQ (reference sequence). The CDR3 DNA sequence: TGTGCCAGCAGACCTTCCTGGGGGCTAGCGGCCCCCACCGGGGAGCTGTTTTTT. This translates into CASRPSWGLAAPTGELFF.

The chain couples TRBV21-1 to TRBJ1-3; TRBD1 was called by the table and not checked on the DNA. TRBV21-1 is classified as a pseudogene. This CDR3 comprises 16 residues. The CDR3 protein is CASSESGLYSGNTIYF. In DNA, the CDR3 is TGTGCCAGCAGCGAAAGTGGCCTTTACTCTGGAAACACCATATATTTT.

CDR3 sequence (DNA): TGTGCCAGCATCGAGGGGCTGAACACTGAAGCTTTCTTT. It is translated as CASIEGLNTEAFF. The chain couples TRBV6-5 to TRBJ1-1; D may be TRBD1 (5 bases). V was cut by 7 bases and J by 0 bases, with 9 bases left in between. Germline CDR1 is MNHEY and CDR2 is SVGAGI. The CDR3 loop spans 13 amino acids.

The rearrangement uses TRBV13 and TRBJ2-3; D is uncertain. CDR1 is PRHDT and CDR2 is FYEKMQ in the germline V gene (reference sequence). V lost 3 bases and J lost 9, with 10 bases in between. The CDR3 is 12 amino acids. The CDR3 reads CASSFRHDTQYF. In nucleotides, the CDR3 is TGTGCCAGCAGCTTTAGACATGACACGCAGTATTTT.

The rearrangement joins TRBV3-1 (or the pseudogene TRBV3-2) to TRBJ2-3; the D is unclear. The CDR3 length is 13 residues. V lost 0 bases, J lost 9 bases, and 10 bases lay in between. Germline loops: CDR1 LGHDT, CDR2 YNNKEL (reference sequence). The CDR3 sequence is CASSQDRLGTQYF. The CDR3 DNA follows: TGTGCCAGCAGCCAAGATAGGCTCGGGACGCAGTATTTT.

CDR3 bases: TGTGCCAGTAGTATCGGGACTAGCGCGAGCACAGATACGCAGTATTTT. Amino acid sequence: CASSIGTSASTDTQYF. The gene calls are TRBV19 and TRBJ2-3, with TRBD2 matching over 10 bases. There are 16 residues in the CDR3. Germline V gene sequence: CDR1 LNHDA, CDR2 SQIVND (reference sequence). The ends lost 3 bases at V and 0 bases at J; junction bases unmatched: 3. Variable domain in full (rest from reference TRBV19 and TRBJ2-3): DGGITQSPKYLFRKEGQNVTLSCEQNLNHDAMYWYRQDPGQGLRLIYYSQIVNDFQKGDIAEGYSVSREKKESFPLTVTSAQKNPTAFYLCASSIGTSASTDTQYFGPGTRLTVL.

The chain uses TRBV5-6 and TRBJ2-2; TRBD1 is a possible D gene (5 bases). Between the trimmed V and J ends, which lost 2 bases and 3 bases, there was a span of 17 bases. The CDR3 totals 17 residues. CDR1 is SGHDT, CDR2 YYEEEE, per germline. The CDR3 spells CASSFPPGRVDTGELFF. The DNA for the CDR3 is TGTGCCAGCAGCTTCCCCCCCGGCAGGGTGGACACCGGGGAGCTGTTTTTT.

The chain has TRBV19 and TRBJ1-2; 8 nucleotides line up with TRBD1. Trimming took 5 bases from V and 7 from J; bases not matched to a gene: 6. The CDR3 has 13 residues. In germline, CDR1 is LNHDA, CDR2 SQIVND (reference sequence). The CDR3 DNA follows: TGTGCCAGTAGTTCCGACAGGGGTGGTGGCTACACCTTC. Its translation is CASSSDRGGGYTF.

J is TRBJ2-7 and V is TRBV7-8, with 10 bases fitting TRBD2. V shed 1 base and J 5 bases; nucleotides not matched to a gene: 8. CDR1 is SGHVS and CDR2 is FQNEAQ in the germline V gene. This CDR3 contains 16 residues. The DNA of the CDR3 is TGTGCCAGCAGCTTAGAAATCAGCGGGGGGGCGAACGAGCAGTACGTC. Amino acid sequence: CASSLEISGGANEQYV.

With respect to this clone: Sequence at one end of the junction differs from germline and may be a read error. The genes are TRBV28 and TRBJ1-5; 9 bases map to TRBD1. The CDR3 loop spans 17 amino acids. Germline V gene lookup returns CDR1 MDHEN and CDR2 SYDVKM. The CDR3 loop reads CASTLDGTGFSNQPQHF. In nucleotides, the CDR3 is TGTGCCAGCACTTTAGACGGGACAGGGTTTAGCAATCAGCCCCAGCATTTT.

This chain uses TRBV5-1 with TRBJ1-4; tentatively, D is TRBD1 (5 bases). This CDR3 region has 15 residues. The ends were cut back, 1 base at V and 1 base at J, with 8 bases in the middle. Germline-derived CDR1 and CDR2 are SGHRS and YFSETQ. Here the CDR3 reads CASSLLGETNEKLFF. CDR3 nucleotide sequence: TGCGCCAGCAGCTTGTTGGGGGAAACTAATGAAAAACTGTTTTTT. Supplemented by reference TRBV5-1 and TRBJ1-4, the full variable domain reads KAGVTQTPRYLIKTRGQQVTLSCSPISGHRSVSWYQQTPGQGLQFLFEYFSETQRNKGNFPGRFSGRQFSNSRSEMNVSTLELGDSALYLCASSLLGETNEKLFFGSGTQLSVL.

This rearrangement joins TRBV19 to TRBJ1-2; weak D call: TRBD1 (5 bases). The CDR3 length is 15 residues. CDR1 and CDR2 from the germline V gene are LNHDA and SQIVND (reference sequence). Deletions cut 5 bases from V and 7 bases from J, with 20 bases between. As DNA, the CDR3 is TGTGCCAGTAGTCCACGACAGATAGGTTACGGTGGCTACACCTTC. Translating gives CASSPRQIGYGGYTF.

The chain uses TRBV5-1 and TRBJ2-5; 10 nucleotides match TRBD2. CDR3 size: 18 residues. The germline V gene encodes CDR1 SGHRS and CDR2 YFSETQ. V lost 3 bases to trimming and J lost 5 bases; unmatched junction nucleotides: 16. DNA of the CDR3: TGCGCCAGCAGCTCCGTATTACTAGCGGGAAGATTTTCGGAGACCCAGTACTTC. As protein: CASSSVLLAGRFSETQYF.

This chain's CDR3 is CASSLGIGSTEAFF. The CDR3, as DNA: TGTGCCAGCAGCCTCGGTATTGGGAGCACTGAAGCTTTCTTT. The chain has TRBV3-1 (or the pseudogene TRBV3-2) and TRBJ1-1; D is undetermined. CDR3 length: 14 residues. Germline CDR1 LGHDT, CDR2 YNNKEL (reference sequence). Between the trimmed V and J ends, which lost 4 bases and 4 bases, there was a span of 13 bases.

The J gene is TRBJ1-5, the V gene TRBV28, with a weak D call TRBD1 (5 bases). The germline V gene encodes CDR1 MDHEN and CDR2 SYDVKM. V was clipped by 4 bases and J by 0 bases, with 7 bases between them. The CDR3 consists of 14 residues. Here the CDR3 DNA reads TGTGCCAGCAGTTCGGGGCATAGCAATCAGCCCCAGCATTTT. Translating gives CASSSGHSNQPQHF.

About this clone itself: Other DNA sequences from this sample encode an identical CDR3 as well. This chain connects TRBV11-2 to TRBJ2-7, with a possible D match to TRBD2 (6 bases). Deletions cut 1 base from V and 2 bases from J, with 6 bases between. Germline V CDR1 and CDR2: SGHAT, FQNNGV. The CDR3 length is 13 residues. This CDR3 reads CASSLGGTYEQYF. In DNA form, the CDR3 reads TGTGCCAGCAGCTTAGGCGGGACCTACGAGCAGTACTTC.

This clone was recorded a few times. This sequence joins TRBV6-1 and TRBJ1-5; 9 bases fit TRBD1. Germline V CDR1 and CDR2: MNHNS, SASEGT. The CDR3 extends over 16 amino acids. V dropped 4 bases and J dropped 3; count of bases not matched to a gene: 7. In nucleotides, the CDR3 is TGTGCCAGCAGTGTGAAGGGACAGGGACCCAATCAGCCCCAGCATTTT. This encodes CASSVKGQGPNQPQHF.

This clone was seen a handful of times. V is TRBV27 and J is TRBJ2-7; possibly TRBD2 for D (6 bases). Per the germline V gene, CDR1 is MNHEY and CDR2 is SMNVEV (reference sequence). Trimming stripped 7 bases from V and 5 bases from J, with 18 bases between. CDR3 length: 14 amino acids. The CDR3 loop reads CASTSMGEAHEQYV. CDR3 bases: TGTGCCAGCACCTCTATGGGGGAGGCCCACGAGCAGTACGTC.